The T cell receptor (beta chain) under discussion was sequenced for a study of T cell changes during pregnancy in multiple sclerosis. Sequenced by immunoSEQ multiplex PCR; TCRdb stores in-frame clones only, minus some. Of over 85,000 clones in the sample, around nine tenths were seen once. The CDR3 covers 14 residues. Between the trimmed V and J ends, which lost 0 bases and 10 bases, there was a span of 10 bases. The germline CDR1 and CDR2 sequences are SGHAT and FQNNGV. This clone was picked up many times. The clonotype originates from a female donor in good health, enrolled as a control in a pregnancy study. The input for sequencing was peripheral blood, taken in the second trimester of pregnancy. The chain recombines TRBV11-2 with TRBJ1-6; TRBD1 might be the D (5 bases). CDR3 nucleotide sequence: TGTGCCAGCAGCTTAGATGGGGGGAAATCACCCCTCCACTTT. It codes for CASSLDGGKSPLHF.